This T cell receptor beta chain was identified during a study of blood T cell repertoires in COVID-19. Study overall: The samples span acute and convalescent COVID-19 from the United States, Italy and Spain. The cDNA or gDNA used as material had been derived from T cells, B-cell-depleted T cells, or PBMCs.

Source study methods: Reference gene primers were amplified, and this amplification served to estimate nucleated cell counts. Data came from immunoSEQ multiplex PCR; TCRdb stores just in-frame clones and leaves some out. For V, J and clone size, that table is used; D and trimming come from the DNA. The sample has around 250,000 clones, roughly 84% seen once. CDR1 is MNHEY and CDR2 is SMNVEV in the germline V gene (reference sequence). The CDR3 is 18 residues long. Germline trimming cut 7 bases from V and 6 bases from J; bases unmatched to any gene: 16. The V gene is TRBV27, the J gene TRBJ1-6, with 9 bases fitting TRBD1. This receptor was identified in a woman between 35 and 50 years old who had recovered from COVID-19. The sample comprised peripheral blood. CDR3 coding DNA: TGTGCCAGCACCCGGTGGAGCGGGACAGGGCGTCCTAATTCACCCCTCCACTTT. This gives the protein CASTRWSGTGRPNSPLHF.